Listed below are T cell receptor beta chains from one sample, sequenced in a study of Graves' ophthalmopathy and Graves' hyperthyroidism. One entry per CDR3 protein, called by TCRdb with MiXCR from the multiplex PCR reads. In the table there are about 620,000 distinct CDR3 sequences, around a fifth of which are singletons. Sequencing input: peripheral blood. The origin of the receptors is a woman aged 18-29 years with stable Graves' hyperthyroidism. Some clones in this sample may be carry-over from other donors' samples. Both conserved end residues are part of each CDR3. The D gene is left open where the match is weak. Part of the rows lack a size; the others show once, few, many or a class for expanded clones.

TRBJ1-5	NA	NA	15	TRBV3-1	CASSQDLAANQPQHF	TGTGCCAGCAGCCAAGATCTCGCTGCCAATCAGCCCCAGCATTTT
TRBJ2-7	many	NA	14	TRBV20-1	CSARAPEGGHEQYF	TGCAGTGCTAGAGCCCCGGAGGGGGGCCACGAGCAGTACTTC
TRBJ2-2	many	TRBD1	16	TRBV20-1	CSARSKWTGNTEELFF	TGCAGTGCTAGAAGTAAATGGACAGGGAACACCGAGGAGCTGTTTTTT
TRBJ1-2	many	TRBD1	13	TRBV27	CASSLQGGAGYTF	TGTGCCAGCAGTTTGCAGGGGGGGGCTGGCTACACCTTC
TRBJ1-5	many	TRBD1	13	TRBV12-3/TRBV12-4	CASSWDRSQPQHF	TGTGCCAGCAGTTGGGACAGGAGTCAGCCCCAGCATTTT
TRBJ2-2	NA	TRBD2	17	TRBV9	CASSVVGSGRALGELFF	TGTGCCAGCAGCGTAGTTGGTAGCGGGAGGGCCCTCGGGGAGCTGTTTTTT
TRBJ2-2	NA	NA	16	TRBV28	CASSFWDGMNTGELFF	TGTGCCAGCAGTTTCTGGGACGGAATGAACACCGGGGAGCTGTTTTTT
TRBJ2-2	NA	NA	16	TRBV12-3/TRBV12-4	CASSLSARGGTGELFF	TGTGCCAGCAGTTTATCGGCTAGAGGGGGCACCGGGGAGCTGTTTTTT
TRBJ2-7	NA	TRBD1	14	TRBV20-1	CSALEGQGAGEQYF	TGCAGTGCTCTTGAGGGACAGGGGGCGGGCGAGCAGTACTTC
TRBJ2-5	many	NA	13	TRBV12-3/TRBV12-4	CASSRLGEETQYF	TGTGCCAGCAGTCGGCTTGGGGAAGAGACCCAGTACTTC
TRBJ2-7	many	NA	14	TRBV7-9	CASSVQGGPYEQYF	TGTGCCAGCAGCGTACAGGGTGGACCCTACGAGCAGTACTTC
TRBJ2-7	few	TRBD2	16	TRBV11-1	CASSSRWLAGSYEQYF	TGTGCCAGCAGCTCCCGATGGCTAGCGGGGAGTTACGAGCAGTACTTC
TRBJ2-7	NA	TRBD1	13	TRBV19	CASRETGSYEQYF	TGTGCCAGTAGAGAGACAGGGTCCTACGAGCAGTACTTC
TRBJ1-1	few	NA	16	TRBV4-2	CASSQGETGLNTEAFF	TGTGCCAGCAGCCAAGGGGAAACGGGACTAAACACTGAAGCTTTCTTT